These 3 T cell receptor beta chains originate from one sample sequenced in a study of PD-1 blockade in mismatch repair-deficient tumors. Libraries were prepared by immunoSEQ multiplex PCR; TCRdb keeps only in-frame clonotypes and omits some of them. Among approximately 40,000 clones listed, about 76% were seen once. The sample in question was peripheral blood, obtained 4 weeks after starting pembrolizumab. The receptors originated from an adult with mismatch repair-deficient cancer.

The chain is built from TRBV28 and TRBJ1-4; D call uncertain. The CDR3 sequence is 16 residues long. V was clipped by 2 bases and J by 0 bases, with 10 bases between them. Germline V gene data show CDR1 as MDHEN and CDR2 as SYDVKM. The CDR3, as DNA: TGTGCCAGCAGTTTACGTCGAGGCACAACTAATGAAAAACTGTTTTTT. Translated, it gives CASSLRRGTTNEKLFF.

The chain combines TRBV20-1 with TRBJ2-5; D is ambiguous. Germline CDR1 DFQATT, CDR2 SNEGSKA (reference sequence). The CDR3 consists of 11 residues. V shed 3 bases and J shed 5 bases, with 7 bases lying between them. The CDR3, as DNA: TGCAGTGCTAGTCAGGTGGAGACCCAGTACTTC. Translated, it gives CSASQVETQYF.

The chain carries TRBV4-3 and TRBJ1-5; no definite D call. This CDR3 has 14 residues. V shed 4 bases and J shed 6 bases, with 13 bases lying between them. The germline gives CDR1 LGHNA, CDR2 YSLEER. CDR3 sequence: CASSLTFKAQPQHF. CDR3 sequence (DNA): TGCGCCAGCAGCCTAACGTTTAAGGCTCAGCCCCAGCATTTT.